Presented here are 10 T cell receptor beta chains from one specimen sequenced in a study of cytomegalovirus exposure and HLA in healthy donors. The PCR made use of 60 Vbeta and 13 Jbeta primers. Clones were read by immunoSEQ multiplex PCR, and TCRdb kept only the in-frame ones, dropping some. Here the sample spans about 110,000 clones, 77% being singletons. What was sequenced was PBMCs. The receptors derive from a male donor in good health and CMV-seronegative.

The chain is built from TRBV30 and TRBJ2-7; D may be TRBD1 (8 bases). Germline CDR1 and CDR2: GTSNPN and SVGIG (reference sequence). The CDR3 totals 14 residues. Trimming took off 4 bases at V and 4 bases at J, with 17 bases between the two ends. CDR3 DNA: TGTGCCTGGAAGGATGGACAGGGAGGGTACGAGCAGTACTTC. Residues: CAWKDGQGGYEQYF.

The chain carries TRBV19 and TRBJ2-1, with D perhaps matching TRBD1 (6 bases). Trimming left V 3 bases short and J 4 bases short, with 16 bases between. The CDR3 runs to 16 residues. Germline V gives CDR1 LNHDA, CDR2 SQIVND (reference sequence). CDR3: CASSIPWTASYNEQFF. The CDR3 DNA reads TGTGCCAGTAGTATCCCTTGGACAGCGAGTTACAATGAGCAGTTCTTC.

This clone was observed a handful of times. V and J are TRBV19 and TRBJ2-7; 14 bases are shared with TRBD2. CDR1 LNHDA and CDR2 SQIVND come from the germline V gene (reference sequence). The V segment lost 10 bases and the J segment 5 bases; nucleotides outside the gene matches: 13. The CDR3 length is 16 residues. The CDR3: CATPMVGTSGRDEQYF. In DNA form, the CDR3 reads TGTGCCACCCCCATGGTGGGGACTAGCGGGAGAGACGAGCAGTACTTC. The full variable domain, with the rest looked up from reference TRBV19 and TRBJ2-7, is DGGITQSPKYLFRKEGQNVTLSCEQNLNHDAMYWYRQDPGQGLRLIYYSQIVNDFQKGDIAEGYSVSREKKESFPLTVTSAQKNPTAFYLCATPMVGTSGRDEQYFGPGTRLTVT.

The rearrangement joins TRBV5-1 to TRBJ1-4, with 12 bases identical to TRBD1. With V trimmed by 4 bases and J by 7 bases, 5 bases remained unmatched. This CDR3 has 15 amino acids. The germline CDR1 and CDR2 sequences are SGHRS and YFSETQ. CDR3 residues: CASSAGTGGREKLFF. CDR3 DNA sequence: TGCGCCAGCAGCGCCGGGACAGGGGGCCGTGAAAAACTGTTTTTT.

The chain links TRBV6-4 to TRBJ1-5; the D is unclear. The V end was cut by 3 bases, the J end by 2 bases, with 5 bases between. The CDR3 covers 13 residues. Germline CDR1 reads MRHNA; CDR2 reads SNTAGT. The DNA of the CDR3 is TGTGCCAGCAGTGAGGCCGGCAATCAGCCCCAGCATTTT. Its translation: CASSEAGNQPQHF.

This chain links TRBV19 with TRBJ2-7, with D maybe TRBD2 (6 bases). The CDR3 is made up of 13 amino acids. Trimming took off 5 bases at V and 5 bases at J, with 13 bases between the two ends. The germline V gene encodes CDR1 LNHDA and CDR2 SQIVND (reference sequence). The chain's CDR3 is CASSYGTGDEQYF. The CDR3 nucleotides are TGTGCCAGTAGTTACGGGACGGGGGACGAGCAGTACTTC.

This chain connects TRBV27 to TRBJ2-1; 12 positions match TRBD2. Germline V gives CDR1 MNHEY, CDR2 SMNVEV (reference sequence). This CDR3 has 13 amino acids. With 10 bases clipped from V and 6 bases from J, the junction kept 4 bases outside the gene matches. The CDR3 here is CAIGLAGPNEQFF. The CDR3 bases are TGTGCCATCGGACTAGCGGGACCCAATGAGCAGTTCTTC.

The CDR3 sequence: CASSEWTAVNEQYF. CDR3 in DNA: TGTGCCAGCAGTGAATGGACAGCGGTCAACGAGCAGTACTTC. The chain joins TRBV25-1 to TRBJ2-7; D may be TRBD1 (6 bases). Germline CDR1 is MGHDK and CDR2 is SYGVNS. The CDR3 covers 14 residues. The germline V and J ends were trimmed by 1 base and 5 bases, with 12 bases remaining between them.

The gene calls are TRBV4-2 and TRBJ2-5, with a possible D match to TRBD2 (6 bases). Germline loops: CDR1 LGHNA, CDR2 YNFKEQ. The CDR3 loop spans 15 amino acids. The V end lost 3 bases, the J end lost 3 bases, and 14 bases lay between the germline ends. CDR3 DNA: TGTGCCAGCAGCCAGGTTTGGGACTCCAAAGAGACCCAGTACTTC. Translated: CASSQVWDSKETQYF.

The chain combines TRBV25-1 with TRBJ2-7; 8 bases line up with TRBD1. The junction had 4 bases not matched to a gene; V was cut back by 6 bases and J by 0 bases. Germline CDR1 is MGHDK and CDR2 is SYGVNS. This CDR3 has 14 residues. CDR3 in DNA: TGTGCCAGCAGCTGGACAGGGACCTCCTACGAGCAGTACTTC. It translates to CASSWTGTSYEQYF.